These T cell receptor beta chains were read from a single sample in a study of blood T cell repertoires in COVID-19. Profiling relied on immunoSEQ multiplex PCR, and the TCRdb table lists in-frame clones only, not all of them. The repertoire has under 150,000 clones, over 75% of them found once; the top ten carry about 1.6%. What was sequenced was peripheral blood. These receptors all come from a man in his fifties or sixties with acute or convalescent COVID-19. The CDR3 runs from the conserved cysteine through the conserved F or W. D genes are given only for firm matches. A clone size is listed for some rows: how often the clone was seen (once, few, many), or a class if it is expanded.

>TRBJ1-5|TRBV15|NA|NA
CATSSLREGNQPQHF
TGTGCCACCAGCAGCCTCAGGGAGGGCAATCAGCCCCAGCATTTT
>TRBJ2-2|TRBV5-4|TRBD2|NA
CASSLGGLAANTGELFF
TGTGCCAGCAGCTTGGGGGGACTAGCGGCGAACACCGGGGAGCTGTTTTTT
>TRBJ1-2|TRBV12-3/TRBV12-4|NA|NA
CASSLRGAYGYTF
TGTGCCAGCAGCCTCCGGGGAGCCTATGGCTACACCTTC
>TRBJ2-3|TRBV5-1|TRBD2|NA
CASSLFGLAGGLGTDTQYF
TGCGCCAGCAGCTTGTTTGGACTAGCGGGGGGGTTAGGGACAGATACGCAGTATTTT
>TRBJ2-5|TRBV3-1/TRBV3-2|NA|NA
CASSQVRAGAETQYF
TGTGCCAGCAGCCAAGTAAGGGCAGGGGCAGAGACCCAGTACTTC
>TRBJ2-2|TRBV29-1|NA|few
CSVGQFGELFF
TGCAGCGTAGGACAGTTCGGGGAGCTGTTTTTT
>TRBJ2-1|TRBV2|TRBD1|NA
CASGTEYYNEQFF
TGTGCCAGCGGGACAGAGTACTACAATGAGCAGTTCTTC
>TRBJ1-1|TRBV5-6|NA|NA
CASSLAGGARNTEAFF
TGTGCCAGCAGCTTGGCCGGGGGGGCCCGGAACACTGAAGCTTTCTTT
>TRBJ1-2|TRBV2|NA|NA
CARGATSLHGYTF
TGTGCCCGCGGAGCGACGTCCCTCCATGGCTACACCTTC
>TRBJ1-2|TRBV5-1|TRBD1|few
CASSLGTGKGKDGYTF
TGCGCCAGCAGCTTGGGGACAGGGAAAGGGAAGGATGGCTACACCTTC
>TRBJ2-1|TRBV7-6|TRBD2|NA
CASSAVGRGGATRAEQFF
TGTGCCAGCAGCGCCGTCGGGCGGGGGGGAGCCACAAGAGCTGAGCAGTTCTTC
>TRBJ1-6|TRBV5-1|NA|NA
CASCRDSYNSPLHF
TGCGCCAGCTGCCGGGACTCATATAATTCACCCCTCCACTTT
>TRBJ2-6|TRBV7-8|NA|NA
CASSLGGARLSGANVLTF
TGTGCCAGCAGCTTAGGCGGGGCCCGCCTCTCTGGGGCCAACGTCCTGACTTTC
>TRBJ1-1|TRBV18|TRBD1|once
CASSPPSGGSNTEAFF
TGTGCCAGCTCACCACCGTCAGGGGGAAGTAACACTGAAGCTTTCTTT
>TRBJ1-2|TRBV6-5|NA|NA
CASSSRGGGYGYTF
TGTGCCAGCAGTTCACGGGGGGGCGGCTATGGCTACACCTTC
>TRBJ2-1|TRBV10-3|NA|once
CAISESPASNEQFF
TGTGCCATCAGTGAGTCCCCGGCTAGTAATGAGCAGTTCTTC
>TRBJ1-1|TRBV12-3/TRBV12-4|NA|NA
CASSLNPYEAFF
TGTGCCAGCAGTTTAAACCCCTATGAAGCTTTCTTT
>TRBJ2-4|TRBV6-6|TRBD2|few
CASSTYSGGSKNIQYF
TGTGCCAGCAGTACTTATAGCGGGGGGTCCAAAAACATTCAGTACTTC
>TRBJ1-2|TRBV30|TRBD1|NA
CAWRPPDRGVYNGYTF
TGTGCCTGGAGACCACCGGACAGGGGAGTTTATAATGGCTACACCTTC
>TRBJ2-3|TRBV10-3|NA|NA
CAISVGGLDPDTQYF
TGTGCCATCAGTGTCGGGGGTTTGGATCCAGATACGCAGTATTTT
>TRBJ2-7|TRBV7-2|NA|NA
CASSLYTGSEQYF
TGTGCCAGCAGCTTATATACAGGATCGGAGCAGTACTTC
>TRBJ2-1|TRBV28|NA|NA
CASSLIPAGNEQFF
TGTGCCAGCAGTTTGATCCCCGCGGGCAATGAGCAGTTCTTC
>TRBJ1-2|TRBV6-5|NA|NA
CASSYGPGEANYGYTF
TGTGCCAGCAGCTACGGCCCGGGAGAGGCTAACTATGGCTACACCTTC
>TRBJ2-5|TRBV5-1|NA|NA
CASSLTLGETQYF
TGCGCCAGCAGCTTGACGCTCGGAGAGACCCAGTACTTC
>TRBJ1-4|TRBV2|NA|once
CASEGGADEKLFF
TGTGCCAGTGAGGGGGGGGCAGATGAAAAACTGTTTTTT
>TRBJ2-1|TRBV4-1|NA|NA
CASSPDSYNEQFF
TGCGCCAGCAGCCCGGACAGCTACAATGAGCAGTTCTTC
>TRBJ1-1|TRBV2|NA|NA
CASRLGQMNTEAFF
TGTGCCAGCAGGTTGGGGCAGATGAACACTGAAGCTTTCTTT
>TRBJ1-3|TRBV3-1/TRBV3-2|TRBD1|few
CASSPFTGGGNTIYF
TGTGCCAGCAGCCCGTTTACAGGGGGAGGAAACACCATATATTTT
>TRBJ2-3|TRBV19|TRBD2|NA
CASSISYSGGAGDTQYF
TGTGCCAGTAGTATATCATATAGCGGGGGGGCGGGAGATACGCAGTATTTT
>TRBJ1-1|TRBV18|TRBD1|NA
CASSPLEDEGATEAFF
TGTGCCAGCTCACCACTTGAGGATGAGGGGGCGACTGAAGCTTTCTTT
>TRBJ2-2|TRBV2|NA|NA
CASSQNTGELFF
TGTGCCAGCAGTCAGAACACCGGGGAGCTGTTTTTT
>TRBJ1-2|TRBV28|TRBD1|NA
CASSLGQNYGYTF
TGTGCCAGCAGTTTGGGACAGAACTATGGCTACACCTTC
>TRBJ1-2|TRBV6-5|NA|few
CASRVREPYGYTF
TGTGCCAGCAGAGTCAGGGAACCCTATGGCTACACCTTC
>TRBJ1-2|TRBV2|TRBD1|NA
CASSDPGQLYGYTF
TGTGCCAGCAGTGACCCGGGACAGCTCTATGGCTACACCTTC
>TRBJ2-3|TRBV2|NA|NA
CASSDGGIRTDTQYF
TGTGCCAGCAGTGATGGAGGGATTCGCACAGATACGCAGTATTTT
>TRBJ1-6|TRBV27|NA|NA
CASSDRTYNSPLHF
TGTGCCAGCAGTGACAGGACATATAATTCACCCCTCCACTTT
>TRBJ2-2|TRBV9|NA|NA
CASSPRPQVRPGELFF
TGTGCCAGCAGCCCACGACCCCAGGTTAGGCCCGGGGAGCTGTTTTTT
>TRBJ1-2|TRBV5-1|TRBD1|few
CASSPTGSGYTF
TGCGCCAGCAGTCCGACAGGGAGCGGCTACACCTTC